A single sample gave rise to the 7 T cell receptor beta chains below, sequenced in a study of blood T cell repertoires in COVID-19. Sequencing used immunoSEQ multiplex PCR; TCRdb keeps in-frame clones, though not all of them. The table has over 150,000 clones, around 90% seen once. Specimen: peripheral blood. The source of these receptors is a middle-aged man with active or convalescent COVID-19.

This clone was counted a single time. The chain carries TRBV18 and TRBJ2-5; 10 bases fit TRBD1. The CDR3 sequence is 14 residues long. CDR1 and CDR2 (germline): KGHSH, LQKENI. After removal of 6 bases from V and 5 bases from J, the junction contained 6 bases not matched to a gene. The CDR3 DNA follows: TGTGCCAGCTCCGGGACAGGGGAATTGGAGACCCAGTACTTC. Amino acid sequence: CASSGTGELETQYF. Based on the CDR3 plus reference TRBV18 and TRBJ2-5, the full variable domain is NAGVMQNPRHLVRRRGQEARLRCSPMKGHSHVYWYRQLPEEGLKFMVYLQKENIIDESGMPKERFSAEFPKEGPSILRIQQVVRGDSAAYFCASSGTGELETQYFGPGTRLLVL.

The chain uses TRBV27 and TRBJ2-1; possibly TRBD2 for D (6 bases). The germline gives CDR1 MNHEY, CDR2 SMNVEV (reference sequence). Trimming stripped 7 bases from V and 3 bases from J, with 13 bases between. The CDR3 runs 14 residues. The CDR3 DNA is TGTGCCAGCATGGGGGGACGGGTCTACAATGAGCAGTTCTTC. This sequence encodes CASMGGRVYNEQFF.

V and J are TRBV12-3 or TRBV12-4 and TRBJ2-7, with D perhaps matching TRBD2 (5 bases). With 6 bases removed from V and 7 bases from J, the gap between germline ends came to 16 bases. CDR3 length: 13 residues. CDR3 region: CASSYGITSEQYF. CDR3 in DNA: TGTGCCAGCAGCTACGGGATTACCTCTGAGCAGTACTTC.

This chain joins TRBV19 and TRBJ1-3; D is unclear. V was cut by 5 bases and J by 3 bases, with 14 bases left in between. CDR3 length: 15 residues. The germline V gene has CDR1 LNHDA and CDR2 SQIVND (reference sequence). The CDR3 bases are TGTGCCAGTAGTGAACTTCAAGGCGGTGGAAACACCATATATTTT. It encodes CASSELQGGGNTIYF. The whole variable domain, remainder taken from reference TRBV19 and TRBJ1-3, is DGGITQSPKYLFRKEGQNVTLSCEQNLNHDAMYWYRQDPGQGLRLIYYSQIVNDFQKGDIAEGYSVSREKKESFPLTVTSAQKNPTAFYLCASSELQGGGNTIYFGEGSWLTVV.

The chain recombines TRBV30 with TRBJ2-2; TRBD1 aligns across 10 bases. V dropped 1 base and J dropped 6; count of bases not matched to a gene: 5. CDR1 is GTSNPN, CDR2 SVGIG, per germline (reference sequence). The CDR3 has 15 residues. The DNA of the CDR3 is TGTGCCTGGAGTGGTGGGACAGGGGTTGCCGGGGAGCTGTTTTTT. Encoded protein: CAWSGGTGVAGELFF.

The chain recombines TRBV11-2 with TRBJ2-1; TRBD2 matches at 9 bases. Germline V gene lookup returns CDR1 SGHAT and CDR2 FQNNGV. V gave up 1 base and J gave up 5 bases; unmatched junction bases: 9. The CDR3 contains 17 residues. The CDR3 DNA reads as TGTGCCAGCAGCTTAGTGCGGTCTAGCGGGGTCCACAATGAGCAGTTCTTC. It yields the protein CASSLVRSSGVHNEQFF.

The V and J genes are TRBV24-1 and TRBJ1-3; the match to TRBD1 covers 12 bases. The CDR3 consists of 18 residues. J lost 4 bases, V lost 4 bases, and 10 bases had no gene match. The V gene's germline CDR1 is KGHDR and CDR2 SFDVKD. The CDR3 DNA is TGTGCCACCAGTGACCCTCCGGGACAGGGGGCGCAGGGAAACACCATATATTTT. It yields the protein CATSDPPGQGAQGNTIYF.